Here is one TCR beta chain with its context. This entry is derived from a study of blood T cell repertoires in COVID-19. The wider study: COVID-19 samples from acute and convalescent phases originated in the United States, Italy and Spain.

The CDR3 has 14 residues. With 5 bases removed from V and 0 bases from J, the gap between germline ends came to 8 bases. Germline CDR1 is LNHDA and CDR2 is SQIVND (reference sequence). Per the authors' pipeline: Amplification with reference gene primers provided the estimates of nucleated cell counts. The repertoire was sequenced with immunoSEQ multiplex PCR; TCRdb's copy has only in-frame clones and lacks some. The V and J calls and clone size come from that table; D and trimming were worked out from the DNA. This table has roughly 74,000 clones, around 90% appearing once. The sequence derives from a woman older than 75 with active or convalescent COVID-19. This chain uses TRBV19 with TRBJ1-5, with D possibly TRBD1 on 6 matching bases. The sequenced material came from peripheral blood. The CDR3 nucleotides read TGTGCCAGTAGTGGGACACATAGCAATCAGCCCCAGCATTTT. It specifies CASSGTHSNQPQHF.